The source of this T cell receptor beta chain is a study of blood T cell repertoires in COVID-19. Study-wide context: Sources were T cells, B-cell-depleted T cells, or PBMCs; the material itself was cDNA or gDNA.

The length of the CDR3 is 13 residues. Germline V gene lookup returns CDR1 SNHLY and CDR2 FYNNEI. Trimming removed 7 bases from V and 7 bases from J, with 14 bases in between. Measured with immunoSEQ multiplex PCR; TCRdb has only the in-frame clones, and not every one. The sample shows some 200,000 clones, roughly four fifths of them seen only once. This chain joins TRBV2 and TRBJ1-5; D is perhaps TRBD1 (5 bases). The sequence was collected from a woman aged 35 to 49 with acute or convalescent COVID-19. Input material: peripheral blood. In nucleotides, the CDR3 is TGTGCCAGCATGGGGCAGGGTAAACAGCCCCAGCATTTT. It codes for CASMGQGKQPQHF.